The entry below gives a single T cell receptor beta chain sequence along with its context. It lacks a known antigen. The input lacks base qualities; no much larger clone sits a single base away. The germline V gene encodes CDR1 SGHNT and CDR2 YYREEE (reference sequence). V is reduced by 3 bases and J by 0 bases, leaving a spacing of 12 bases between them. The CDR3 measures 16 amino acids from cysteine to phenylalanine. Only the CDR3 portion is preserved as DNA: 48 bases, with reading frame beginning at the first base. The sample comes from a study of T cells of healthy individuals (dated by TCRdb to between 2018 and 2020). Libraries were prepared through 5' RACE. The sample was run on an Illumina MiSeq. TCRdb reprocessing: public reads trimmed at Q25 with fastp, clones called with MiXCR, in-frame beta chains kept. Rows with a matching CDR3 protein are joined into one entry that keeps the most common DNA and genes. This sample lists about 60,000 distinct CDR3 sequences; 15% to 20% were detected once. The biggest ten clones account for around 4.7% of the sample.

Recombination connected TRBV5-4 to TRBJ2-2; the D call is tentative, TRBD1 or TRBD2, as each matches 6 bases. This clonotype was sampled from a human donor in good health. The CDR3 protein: CASSYGGQANTGELFF. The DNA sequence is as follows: TGTGCCAGCAGCTATGGGGGGCAGGCGAACACCGGGGAGCTGTTTTTT.